The sequence of this T cell receptor beta chain was determined in a study of cytomegalovirus exposure and HLA in healthy donors. General study points: Published work reported that the classifier diagnosed cytomegalovirus status with high specificity and sensitivity. Clusters of TCRs from the first cohort tended to co-occur in the 120 validation repertoires (as a later analysis found).

TCRdb's copy holds only in-frame clones and misses some; the assay was immunoSEQ multiplex PCR. The data show 110,000 or so clones, 70% to 90% seen once. Concerning this clone itself: No antigen is known for it.

The donors were part of the validation cohort of around 110 subjects. That cohort was separate from the first cohort, which comprised 666 subjects. The clonotype was recovered from a man in his late teens or twenties in good health and CMV-seronegative. The specimen was PBMCs.

DNA of the CDR3: TGTGCCAGCAGCTCCGGGGGACTTCCCGCTGGGGAGCAGTTCTTC. Amino acid sequence: CASSSGGLPAGEQFF. V is TRBV11-2 and J is TRBJ2-1; perhaps TRBD2 as D (6 bases). CDR1 SGHAT and CDR2 FQNNGV come from the germline V gene. The V and J ends lost 4 bases and 10 bases respectively, with 20 bases between them. The CDR3 length is 15 residues.